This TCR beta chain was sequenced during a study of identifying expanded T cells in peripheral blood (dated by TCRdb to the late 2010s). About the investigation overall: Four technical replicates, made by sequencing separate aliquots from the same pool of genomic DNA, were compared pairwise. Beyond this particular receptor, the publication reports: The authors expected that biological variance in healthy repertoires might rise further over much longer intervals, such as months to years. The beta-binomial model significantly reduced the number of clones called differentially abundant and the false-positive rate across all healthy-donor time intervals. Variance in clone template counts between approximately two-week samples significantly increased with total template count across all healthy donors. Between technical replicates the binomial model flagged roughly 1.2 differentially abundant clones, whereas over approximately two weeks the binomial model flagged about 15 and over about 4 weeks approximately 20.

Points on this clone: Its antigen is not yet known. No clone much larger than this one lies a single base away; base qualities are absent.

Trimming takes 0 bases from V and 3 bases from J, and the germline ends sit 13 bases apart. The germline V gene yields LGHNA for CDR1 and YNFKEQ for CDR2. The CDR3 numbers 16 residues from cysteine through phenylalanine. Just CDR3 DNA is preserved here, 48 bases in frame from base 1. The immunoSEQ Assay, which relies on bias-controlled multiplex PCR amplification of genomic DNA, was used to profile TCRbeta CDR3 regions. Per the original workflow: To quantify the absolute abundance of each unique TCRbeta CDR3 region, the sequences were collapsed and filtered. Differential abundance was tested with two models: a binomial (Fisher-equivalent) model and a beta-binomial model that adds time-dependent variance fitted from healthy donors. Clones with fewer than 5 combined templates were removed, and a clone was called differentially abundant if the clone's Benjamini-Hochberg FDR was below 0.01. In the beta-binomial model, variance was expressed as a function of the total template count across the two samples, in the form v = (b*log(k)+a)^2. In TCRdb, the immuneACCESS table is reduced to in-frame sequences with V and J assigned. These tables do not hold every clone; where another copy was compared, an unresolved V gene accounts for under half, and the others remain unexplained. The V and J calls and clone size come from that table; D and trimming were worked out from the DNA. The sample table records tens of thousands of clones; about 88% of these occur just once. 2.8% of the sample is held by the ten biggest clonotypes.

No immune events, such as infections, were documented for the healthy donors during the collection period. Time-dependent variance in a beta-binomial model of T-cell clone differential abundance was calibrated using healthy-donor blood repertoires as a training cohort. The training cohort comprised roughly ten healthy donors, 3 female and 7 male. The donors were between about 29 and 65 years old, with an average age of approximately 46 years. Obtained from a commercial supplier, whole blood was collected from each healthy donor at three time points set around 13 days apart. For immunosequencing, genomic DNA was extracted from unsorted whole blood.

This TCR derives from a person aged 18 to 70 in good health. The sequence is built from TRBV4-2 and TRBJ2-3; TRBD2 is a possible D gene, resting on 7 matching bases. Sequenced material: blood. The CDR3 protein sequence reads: CASSQEWGGLTDTQYF. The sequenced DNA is TGTGCCAGCAGCCAAGAATGGGGGGGCCTAACAGATACGCAGTATTTT.